This paragraph reports one T cell receptor (beta chain). Antigen: not known. These data belong to a study of cytomegalovirus exposure and HLA in healthy donors. Broader study findings: In a later analysis, a genetic analysis reported fewer productive-TCR N-insertions in an Asian-associated ancestry cluster than the cohort average. Reportedly, HLA-A and HLA-B alleles of most subjects were accurately predicted from TCR beta. Within an earlier analysis, most TCR beta V segments proved productive either about 87% or about 30% of the time.

The germline V and J ends were trimmed by 0 bases and 0 bases, with 7 bases remaining between them. In germline, CDR1 is LGHNA, CDR2 YSLEER. CDR3 size: 15 residues. Use of 60 Vbeta and 13 Jbeta primers characterized the PCR. Assay: immunoSEQ multiplex PCR; the TCRdb copy retains only in-frame clones and omits some. The data show 120,000 to 150,000 clones, 70% to 85% seen once. The rearrangement uses TRBV4-3 and TRBJ2-3, with a possible D match to TRBD2 (5 bases). The TCR comes from a male donor in good health and CMV-seronegative. Sample: PBMCs. The CDR3 bases are TGCGCCAGCAGCCAAGATACGGGGAGCACAGATACGCAGTATTTT. Its translation is CASSQDTGSTDTQYF.